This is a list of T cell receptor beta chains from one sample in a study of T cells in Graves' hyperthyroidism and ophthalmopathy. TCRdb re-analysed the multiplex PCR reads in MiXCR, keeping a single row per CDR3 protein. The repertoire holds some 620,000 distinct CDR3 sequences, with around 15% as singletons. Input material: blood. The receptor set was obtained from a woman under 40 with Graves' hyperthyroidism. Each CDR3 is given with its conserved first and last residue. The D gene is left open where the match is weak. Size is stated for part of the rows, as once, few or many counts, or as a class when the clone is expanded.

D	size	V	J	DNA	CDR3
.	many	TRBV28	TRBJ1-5	TGTGCCAGCAGCCCCTCGTGGGGGAGAAGTTATCAGCCCCAGCATTTT	CASSPSWGRSYQPQHF
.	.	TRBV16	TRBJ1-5	TGTGCCAGCAGCCGCCCTTTTAGGGCGCCCAATCAGCCCCAGCATTTT	CASSRPFRAPNQPQHF
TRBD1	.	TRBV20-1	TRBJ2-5	TGCAGTGCTCGATTTTCGACAGGGGATTACTTC	CSARFSTGDYF
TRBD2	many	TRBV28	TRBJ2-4	TGTGCCAGCAGTTTTCGGGCGGGAGGGCTAGCCAAAAACATTCAGTACTTC	CASSFRAGGLAKNIQYF
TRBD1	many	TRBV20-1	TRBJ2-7	TGCAGTGCTAGAGGACAGGGATACTACGAGCAGTACTTC	CSARGQGYYEQYF
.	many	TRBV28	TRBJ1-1	TGTGCCAGCAGTCCTACAGGGTACACTGAAGCTTTCTTT	CASSPTGYTEAFF
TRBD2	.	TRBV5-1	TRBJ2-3	TGCGCCAGCAGCTTGGCCTTAGCGGGAATCCCAGATACGCAGTATTTT	CASSLALAGIPDTQYF
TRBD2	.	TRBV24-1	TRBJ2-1	TGTGCCACCAGTGAACCAACAGGACTAGCGGGAATGGGCAATGAGCAGTTCTTC	CATSEPTGLAGMGNEQFF
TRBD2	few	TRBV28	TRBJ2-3	TGTGCCAGCAGTTTTTATAGACTAGCGGGACCCGTTAGCACAGATACGCAGTATTTT	CASSFYRLAGPVSTDTQYF
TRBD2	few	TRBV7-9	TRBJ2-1	TGTGCCAGCAGCTTCTCTAGGGGACTAGCGGGAGGAATCGCGGCAAATGAGCAGTTCTTC	CASSFSRGLAGGIAANEQFF
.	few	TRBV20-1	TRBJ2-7	TGCAGTGCTAGAGATCCCTACGAGCAGTACTTC	CSARDPYEQYF
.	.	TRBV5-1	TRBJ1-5	TGCGCCAGCAGCGAGGACGGGTATCAGCCCCAGCATTTT	CASSEDGYQPQHF
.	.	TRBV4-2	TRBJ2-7	TGTGCCAGCAGCCAAGGAGCGACGGGTTCCTACGAGCAGTACTTC	CASSQGATGSYEQYF
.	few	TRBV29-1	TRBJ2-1	TGCAGCGTCCCAACCTACGGAAAGGGGACCTACGAGCAGTTCTTC	CSVPTYGKGTYEQFF
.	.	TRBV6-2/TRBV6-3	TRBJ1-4	TGTGCCAGCAGAATCTCCGGGACAAGAGGCAAGGGGGAAAAACTGTTTTTT	CASRISGTRGKGEKLFF
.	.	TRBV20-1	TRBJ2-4	TGTCTTTCGGGGGATTTAGCCAAAAACATTCAGTACTTC	CLSGDLAKNIQYF
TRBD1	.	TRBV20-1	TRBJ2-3	TGCAGTGCTAGGGGGACAGGCACAGATACGCAGTATTTT	CSARGTGTDTQYF
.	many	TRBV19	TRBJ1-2	TGTGCCAGTAGTACGCTGAACTATGGCTACACCTTC	CASSTLNYGYTF
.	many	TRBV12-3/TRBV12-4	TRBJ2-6	TGTGCCAGCAGTCTAGGAAGGAGGGCGTACGGGGCCAACGTCCTGACTTTC	CASSLGRRAYGANVLTF
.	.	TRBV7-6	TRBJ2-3	TGTGCCAGCAGCTTAGCGGTGGTTTCCCAATCCTGGGATACGCAGTATTTT	CASSLAVVSQSWDTQYF
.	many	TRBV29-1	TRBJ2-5	TGCAGCGACCGGACAGGGCGGGGGGAGACCCAGTACTTC	CSDRTGRGETQYF
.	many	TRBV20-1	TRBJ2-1	TGCAGTGCTAAGGTAGCGATGGGGTACAATGAGCAGTTCTTC	CSAKVAMGYNEQFF
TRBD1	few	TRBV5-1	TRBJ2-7	TGCGCCAGCAGCTTGGCTGGGACAGGGTCCCACGAGCAGTACTTC	CASSLAGTGSHEQYF
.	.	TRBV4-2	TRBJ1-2	TGTGCCAGCAGCCAAGACCCGCCCGGCAGGTCCCTCTATGGCTACACCTTC	CASSQDPPGRSLYGYTF
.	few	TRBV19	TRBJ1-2	TGTGCCAGTAGTTTACCTACAGGGACCCAACTCTATGGCTACACCTTC	CASSLPTGTQLYGYTF
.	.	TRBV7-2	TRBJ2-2	TGTGCCAGCAGCTCCCTTGGAGGGGGTAACACCGGGGAGCTGTTTTTT	CASSSLGGGNTGELFF
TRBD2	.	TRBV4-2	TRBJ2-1	TGTGCCAGCAGCCAAGTTGGGGGAGGGTCCTACAATGAGCAGTTCTTC	CASSQVGGGSYNEQFF
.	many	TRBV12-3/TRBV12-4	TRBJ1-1	TGTGCCAGCAGTTTTTCCTCGGACGGGAACACTGAAGCTTTCTTT	CASSFSSDGNTEAFF
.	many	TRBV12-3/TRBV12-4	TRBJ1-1	TGTGCCAGCAGTTCCGGGACTGCTGAAGCTTTCTTT	CASSSGTAEAFF
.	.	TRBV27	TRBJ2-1	TGTGCCAGCGCACCGACGTGCCTCCTCATGGGGGAAGGGAATGAGCAGTTCTTC	CASAPTCLLMGEGNEQFF
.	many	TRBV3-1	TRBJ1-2	TGTGCCAGCAGCCAAGATTCGCAGGACGGCTACACCTTC	CASSQDSQDGYTF
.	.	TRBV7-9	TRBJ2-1	TGTGCCAGCAGCCCCCTTCTCCACAATGAGCAGTTCTTC	CASSPLLHNEQFF
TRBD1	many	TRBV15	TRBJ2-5	TGTGCCACCAGCAGGGACAGGGGAGAGACCCAGTACTTC	CATSRDRGETQYF
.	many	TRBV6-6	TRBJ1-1	TGTGCCAGCAGTTACTCGAGGGGCATCACTGAAGCTTTCTTT	CASSYSRGITEAFF
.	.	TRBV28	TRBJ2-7	TGTGCCAGCAGTCTATACCGGACCGGTCCCTACGAGCAGTACTTC	CASSLYRTGPYEQYF
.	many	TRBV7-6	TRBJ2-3	TGTGCCAGCACCCCGGGGGACACAGATACGCAGTATTTT	CASTPGDTDTQYF
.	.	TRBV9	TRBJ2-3	TGTGCCAGCAGCTCCGAAGGGGCGGGATTGTTAACAGATACGCAGTATTTT	CASSSEGAGLLTDTQYF
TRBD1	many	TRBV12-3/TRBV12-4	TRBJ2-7	TGTGCCAGCAGGGCCGGACAGGCCTTGAACTACGAGCAGTACTTC	CASRAGQALNYEQYF
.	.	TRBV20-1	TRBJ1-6	TGCAGTGCTAGAGGAATAGATAATTCACCCCTCCACTTT	CSARGIDNSPLHF
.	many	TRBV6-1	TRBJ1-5	TGTGCCAGCAGACCTCAGCTGTGGGGCAATCAGCCCCAGCATTTT	CASRPQLWGNQPQHF
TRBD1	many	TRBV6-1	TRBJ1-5	TGTGCCAGCAGTTCCAAGACTGGACAGGGGGTGAATAGCAATCAGCCCCAGCATTTT	CASSSKTGQGVNSNQPQHF
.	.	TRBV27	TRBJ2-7	TGTGCCAGCAGTTCGGGAACTCCAGTCAGGGAGCAGTACTTC	CASSSGTPVREQYF
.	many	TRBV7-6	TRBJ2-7	TGTGCCAGCAGCTTAGCAGAAAGTGGCGCCTACGAGCAGTACTTC	CASSLAESGAYEQYF
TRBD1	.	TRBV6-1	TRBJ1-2	TGTGCCAGCACCTTGACAGGGAGGATGGGCTACACCTTC	CASTLTGRMGYTF
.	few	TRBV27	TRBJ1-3	TGTGCCAGCAGTTTATCTCGTGGCGGTTCCTCTGGAAACACCGTATATTTT	CASSLSRGGSSGNTVYF
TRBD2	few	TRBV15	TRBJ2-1	TGTGCCACCAGCAGAGATCCCGTGGCTAGCGGGACTAACAATGAGCAGTTCTTC	CATSRDPVASGTNNEQFF
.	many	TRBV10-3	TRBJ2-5	TGTGCCATCAGCCCCTCCGGGACCCAAGAGACCCAGTACTTC	CAISPSGTQETQYF
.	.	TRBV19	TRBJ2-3	TGTGCCAGTAGTACCTTGGCAGGGAACACAGATACGCAGTATTTT	CASSTLAGNTDTQYF
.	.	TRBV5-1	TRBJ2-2	TGCGCCAGCACCAAACAGGGAGGATCGAACACCGGGGAGCTGTTTTTT	CASTKQGGSNTGELFF
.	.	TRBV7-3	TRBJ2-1	TGTGCCAGCAGCTCAATGGGGGGACTTATGGATGAGCAGTTCTTC	CASSSMGGLMDEQFF
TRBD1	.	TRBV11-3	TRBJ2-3	TGTGCCAGCAGCTTCCCTTTCGAACCTGGGACAGCTGAAGGACCAGATACGCAGTATTTT	CASSFPFEPGTAEGPDTQYF
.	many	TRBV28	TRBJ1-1	TGTGCCAGCAGTTCAACGGGGTTCATGAACACTGAAGCTTTCTTT	CASSSTGFMNTEAFF
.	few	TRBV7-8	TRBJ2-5	TGTGCCAGCAGCTTAGAGACCCATACCCCGGAGACCCAGTACTTC	CASSLETHTPETQYF
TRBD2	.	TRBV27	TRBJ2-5	TGTGCCAGCAGTGGACCGGGACTAGCGGGAGTTAGAGGGGAGACCCAGTACTTC	CASSGPGLAGVRGETQYF
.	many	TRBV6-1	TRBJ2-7	TGTGCCAGCCGTACAGGGCCTAGTTCCTACGAGCAGTACTTC	CASRTGPSSYEQYF
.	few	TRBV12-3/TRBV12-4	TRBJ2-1	TGTGCCAGCAGCCTCGGGCGGAAGGTGTACAATGAGCAGTTCTTC	CASSLGRKVYNEQFF
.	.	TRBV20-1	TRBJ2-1	TGCAGTGCTCCTCTGACAGGTTACAATGAGCAGTTCTTC	CSAPLTGYNEQFF
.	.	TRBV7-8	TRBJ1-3	TGTGCCAGCAGCTACGACAGGCTAACTGGAAACACCATATATTTT	CASSYDRLTGNTIYF